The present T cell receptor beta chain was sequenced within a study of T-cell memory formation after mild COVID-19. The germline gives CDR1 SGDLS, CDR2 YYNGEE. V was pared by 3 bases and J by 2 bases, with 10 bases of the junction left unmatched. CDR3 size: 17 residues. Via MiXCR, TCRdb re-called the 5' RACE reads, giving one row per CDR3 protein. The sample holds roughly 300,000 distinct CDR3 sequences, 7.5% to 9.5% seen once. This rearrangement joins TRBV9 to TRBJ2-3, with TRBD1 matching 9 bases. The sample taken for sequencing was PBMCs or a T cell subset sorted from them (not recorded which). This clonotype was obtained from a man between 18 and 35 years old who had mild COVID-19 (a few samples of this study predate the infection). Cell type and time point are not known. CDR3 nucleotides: TGTGCCAGCAGCGAAACCCGGGACAGGGCGAACACAGATACGCAGTATTTT. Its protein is CASSETRDRANTDTQYF.